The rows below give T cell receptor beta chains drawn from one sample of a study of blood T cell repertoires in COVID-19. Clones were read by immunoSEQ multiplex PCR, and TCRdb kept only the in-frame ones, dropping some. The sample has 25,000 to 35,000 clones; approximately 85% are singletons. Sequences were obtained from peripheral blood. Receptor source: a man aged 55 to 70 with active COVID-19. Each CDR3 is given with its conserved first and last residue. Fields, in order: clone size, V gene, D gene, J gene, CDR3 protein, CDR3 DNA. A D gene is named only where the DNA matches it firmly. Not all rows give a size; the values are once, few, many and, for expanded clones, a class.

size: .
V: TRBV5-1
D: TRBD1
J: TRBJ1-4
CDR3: CASSRWQGEAEKLFF
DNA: TGCGCCAGCAGCCGATGGCAGGGGGAAGCTGAAAAACTGTTTTTT

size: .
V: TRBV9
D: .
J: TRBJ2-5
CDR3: CASSVEGSGRGETQYF
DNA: TGTGCCAGCAGCGTAGAGGGTAGCGGCCGAGGGGAGACCCAGTACTTC

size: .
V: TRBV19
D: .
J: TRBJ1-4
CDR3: CASRGAAVTNEKLFF
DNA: TGTGCCAGTAGGGGGGCGGCCGTGACTAATGAAAAACTGTTTTTT

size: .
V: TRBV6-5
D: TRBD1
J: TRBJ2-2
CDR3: CASGGQPNTGELFF
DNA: TGTGCCAGCGGGGGACAGCCAAACACCGGGGAGCTGTTTTTT

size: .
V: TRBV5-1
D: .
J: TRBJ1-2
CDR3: CASSPGEGRNYGYTF
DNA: TGCGCCAGCAGCCCGGGGGAGGGACGTAACTATGGCTACACCTTC

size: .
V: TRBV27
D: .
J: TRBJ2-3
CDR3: CASSYRATDTQYF
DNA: TGTGCCAGCAGTTACAGGGCCACAGATACGCAGTATTTT

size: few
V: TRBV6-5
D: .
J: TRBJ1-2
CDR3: CASSHGQSYTF
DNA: TGTGCCAGCAGTCACGGACAGAGTTACACCTTC

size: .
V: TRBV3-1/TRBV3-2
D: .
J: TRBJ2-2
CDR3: CASSQRGANTGELFF
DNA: TGTGCCAGCAGCCAAAGAGGAGCGAACACCGGGGAGCTGTTTTTT

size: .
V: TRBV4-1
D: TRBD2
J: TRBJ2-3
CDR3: CASMGTSGRDTDTQYF
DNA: TGCGCCAGCATGGGGACTAGCGGGAGGGACACAGATACGCAGTATTTT

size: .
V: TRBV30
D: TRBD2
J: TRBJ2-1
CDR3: CAWSGRLPGLAATTSYSYNEQFF
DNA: TGTGCCTGGAGTGGGCGATTACCAGGACTAGCGGCCACTACCTCGTACTCCTACAATGAGCAGTTCTTC

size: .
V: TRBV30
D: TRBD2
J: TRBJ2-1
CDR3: CAWAAGGLLKEQFF
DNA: TGTGCCTGGGCGGCGGGAGGCCTCTTGAAGGAGCAGTTCTTC

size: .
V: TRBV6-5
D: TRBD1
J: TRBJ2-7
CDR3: CASTLDREPSYEQYF
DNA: TGTGCCAGTACCCTCGACAGGGAACCCTCCTACGAGCAGTACTTC

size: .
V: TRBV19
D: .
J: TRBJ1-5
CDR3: CASSQQGMGQPQHF
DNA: TGTGCCAGTAGTCAGCAGGGGATGGGTCAGCCCCAGCATTTT

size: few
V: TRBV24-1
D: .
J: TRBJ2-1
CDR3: CATSLKDSSYNEQFF
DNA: TGTGCCACCAGCCTAAAGGACTCATCCTACAATGAGCAGTTCTTC

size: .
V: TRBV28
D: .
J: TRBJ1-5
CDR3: CASSPRYPTTGTRYQPQHF
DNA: TGTGCCAGCAGTCCAAGATACCCCACCACCGGGACAAGATATCAGCCCCAGCATTTT

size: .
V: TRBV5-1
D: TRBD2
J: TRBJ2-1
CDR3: CASSEAGGPYNEQFF
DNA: TGCGCCAGCAGTGAAGCGGGAGGTCCCTACAATGAGCAGTTCTTC

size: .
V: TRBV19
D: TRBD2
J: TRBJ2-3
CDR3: CASSIEVAGATTDTQYF
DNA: TGTGCCAGTAGTATAGAGGTAGCGGGGGCGACCACAGATACGCAGTATTTT

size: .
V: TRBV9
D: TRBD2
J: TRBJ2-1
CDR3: CASSRSGTSNNEQFF
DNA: TGTGCCAGCAGCCGTAGCGGGACCTCTAACAATGAGCAGTTCTTC

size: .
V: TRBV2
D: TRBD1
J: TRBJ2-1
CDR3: CASSVDRENEQFF
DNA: TGTGCCAGCAGTGTAGACAGGGAGAATGAGCAGTTCTTC

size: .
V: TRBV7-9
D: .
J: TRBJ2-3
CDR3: CASSFFVSTDTQYF
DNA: TGTGCCAGCAGCTTCTTCGTTAGCACAGATACGCAGTATTTT

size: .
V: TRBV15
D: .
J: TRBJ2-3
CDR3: CATSRVGQGQVDTQYF
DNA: TGTGCCACCAGCAGAGTAGGGCAGGGGCAGGTAGATACGCAGTATTTT

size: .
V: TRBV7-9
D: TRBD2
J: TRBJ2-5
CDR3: CASSRGGGRATQYF
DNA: TGTGCCAGCAGCCGAGGCGGAGGGAGGGCGACCCAGTACTTC

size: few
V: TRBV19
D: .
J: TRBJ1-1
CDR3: CASRSGSVAFF
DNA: TGTGCCAGTCGATCAGGGTCCGTTGCTTTCTTT

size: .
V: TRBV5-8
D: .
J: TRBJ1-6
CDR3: CAPRGGSRLYNSPLHF
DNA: TGTGCCCCAAGGGGGGGAAGCAGACTCTATAATTCACCCCTCCACTTT

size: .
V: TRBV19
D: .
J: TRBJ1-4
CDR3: CASSIDAGRGEKLFF
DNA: TGTGCCAGTAGTATAGATGCAGGGAGGGGAGAAAAACTGTTTTTT

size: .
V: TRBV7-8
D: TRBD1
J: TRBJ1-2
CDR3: CASSYGQGAFGYTF
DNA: TGTGCCAGCAGCTATGGACAGGGGGCTTTTGGCTACACCTTC

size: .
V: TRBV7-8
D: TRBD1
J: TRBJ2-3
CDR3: CASSLRVGGQGSTDTQYF
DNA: TGTGCCAGCAGCTTAAGGGTCGGAGGACAGGGCTCAACAGATACGCAGTATTTT

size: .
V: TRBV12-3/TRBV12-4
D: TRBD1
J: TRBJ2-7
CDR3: CASQTGGIYEQYF
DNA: TGTGCCAGTCAGACAGGGGGAATCTACGAGCAGTACTTC

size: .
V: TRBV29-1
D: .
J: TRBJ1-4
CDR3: CSVATQNEKLFF
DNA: TGCAGCGTTGCCACTCAAAATGAAAAACTGTTTTTT

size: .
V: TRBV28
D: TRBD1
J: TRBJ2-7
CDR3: CASSQQGANYEQYF
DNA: TGTGCCAGCAGTCAACAGGGGGCAAACTACGAGCAGTACTTC

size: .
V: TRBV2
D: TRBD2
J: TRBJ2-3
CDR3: CASSERAGASDTQYF
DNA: TGTGCCAGCAGTGAACGAGCGGGAGCCTCAGATACGCAGTATTTT

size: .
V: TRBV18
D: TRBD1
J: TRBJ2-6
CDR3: CASKQGDSGANVLTF
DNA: TGTGCCAGCAAACAGGGGGACTCTGGGGCCAACGTCCTGACTTTC

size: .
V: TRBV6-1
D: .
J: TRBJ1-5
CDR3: CASSEVRGGVTQHF
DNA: TGTGCCAGCAGTGAAGTAAGGGGTGGCGTCACCCAGCATTTT

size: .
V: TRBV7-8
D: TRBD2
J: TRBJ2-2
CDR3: CASSLIGLAGVVGELFF
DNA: TGTGCCAGCAGCCTGATAGGACTAGCGGGAGTGGTCGGGGAGCTGTTTTTT

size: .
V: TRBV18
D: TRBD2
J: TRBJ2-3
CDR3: CASSPASGVSTDTQYF
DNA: TGTGCCAGCTCACCAGCTAGCGGGGTGAGCACAGATACGCAGTATTTT

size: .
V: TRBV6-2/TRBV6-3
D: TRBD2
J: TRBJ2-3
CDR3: CASSYSMPGGLNTDTQYF
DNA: TGTGCCAGCAGTTACTCGATGCCGGGAGGGCTTAACACAGATACGCAGTATTTT

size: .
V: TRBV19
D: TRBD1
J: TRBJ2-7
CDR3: CASSPDRGGIEQYF
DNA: TGTGCCAGTAGTCCGGACAGGGGGGGGATCGAGCAGTACTTC

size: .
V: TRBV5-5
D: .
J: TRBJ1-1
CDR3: CASSLAGGEGTEAFF
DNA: TGTGCCAGCAGCTTGGCCGGCGGGGAGGGGACTGAAGCTTTCTTT

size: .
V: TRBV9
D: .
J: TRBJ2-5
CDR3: CASSVEDSDETQYF
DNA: TGTGCCAGCAGCGTAGAAGACTCCGACGAGACCCAGTACTTC

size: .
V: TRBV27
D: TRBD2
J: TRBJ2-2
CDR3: CASSLRGRWTGELFF
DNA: TGTGCCAGCAGTTTACGCGGGAGGTGGACCGGGGAGCTGTTTTTT

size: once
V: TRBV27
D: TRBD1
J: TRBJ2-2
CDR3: CASSLPTGVGTGELFF
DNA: TGTGCCAGCAGTTTACCGACAGGGGTCGGCACCGGGGAGCTGTTTTTT

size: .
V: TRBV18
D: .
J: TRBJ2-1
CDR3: CASHKFSYNEQFF
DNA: TGTGCCAGCCACAAATTCTCCTACAATGAGCAGTTCTTC

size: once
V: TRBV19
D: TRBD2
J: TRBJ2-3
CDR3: CASSPQEAGGADTQYF
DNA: TGTGCCAGTAGTCCCCAGGAAGCGGGAGGCGCAGATACGCAGTATTTT

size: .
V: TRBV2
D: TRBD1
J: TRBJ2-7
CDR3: CASTGGAGYEQYF
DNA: TGTGCCTCGACAGGGGGCGCGGGGTACGAGCAGTACTTC

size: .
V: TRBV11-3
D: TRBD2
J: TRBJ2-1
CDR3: CASSLDGGAGGNEQFF
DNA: TGTGCCAGCAGCTTAGATGGGGGTGCGGGAGGGAATGAGCAGTTCTTC

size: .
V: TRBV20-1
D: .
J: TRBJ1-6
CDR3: CSASSGHAFNF
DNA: TGCAGTGCTAGCTCTGGACACGCTTTCAACTTT

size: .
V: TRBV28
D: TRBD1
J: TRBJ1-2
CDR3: CASSRYPGQGYGYTF
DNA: TGTGCCAGCAGTCGCTATCCGGGACAGGGCTATGGCTACACCTTC

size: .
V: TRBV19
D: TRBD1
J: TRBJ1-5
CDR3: CASSMGTGTDYSNQPQHF
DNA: TGTGCCAGTAGTATGGGTACAGGGACAGATTATAGCAATCAGCCCCAGCATTTT

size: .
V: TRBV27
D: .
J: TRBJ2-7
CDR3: CASSGAPSYEQYF
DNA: TGTGCCAGCAGTGGGGCCCCATCCTACGAGCAGTACTTC

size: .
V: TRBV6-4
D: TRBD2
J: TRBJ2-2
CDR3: CASSDSRGSGVTGELFF
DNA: TGTGCCAGCAGTGACTCTAGGGGTAGCGGGGTGACCGGGGAGCTGTTTTTT

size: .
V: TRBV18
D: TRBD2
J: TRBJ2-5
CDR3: CASSRARTSGVQETQYF
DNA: TGTGCCAGCTCACGAGCCCGGACTAGCGGGGTTCAAGAGACCCAGTACTTC

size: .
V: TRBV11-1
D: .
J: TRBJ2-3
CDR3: CASSLVRQGPDTQYF
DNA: TGTGCCAGCAGCTTAGTTCGGCAGGGCCCAGATACGCAGTATTTT

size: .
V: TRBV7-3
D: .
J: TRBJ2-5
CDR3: CASSPGLQETQYF
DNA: TGTGCCAGCAGCCCAGGACTACAAGAGACCCAGTACTTC